The sequence of this T cell receptor (beta chain) was determined in a study of blood T cell repertoires in COVID-19. Study context: Acute-phase and convalescent COVID-19 samples originated in the United States, Italy and Spain.

The study recruited people aged 18 to 89 years across approximately 23 US areas. Self-reported history from a screening survey and questionnaire set each donor's cohort. As handled by the study authors: Estimation of nucleated cell counts relied on the amplification of reference gene primers. TCRdb's table, derived via immunoSEQ multiplex PCR, lists solely in-frame clones and lacks some. Clone size and the V and J calls come from that table; the DNA yielded D and trimming. The sample lists approximately 190,000 clones; 84% were seen once. This clone was observed at least ten times. Trimming took 5 bases from V and 5 from J; bases not matched to a gene: 18. This CDR3 comprises 18 residues. Germline V lookup: CDR1 MNHEY, CDR2 SVGEGT.

The V gene is TRBV6-2 or TRBV6-3, the J gene TRBJ1-5, with 7 bases lining up with TRBD1. Sequencing used PBMCs or T cells enriched from blood (not recorded which). The receptor was derived from a woman in her thirties who had been exposed to COVID-19. The CDR3 DNA sequence: TGTGCCAGCAGTGCCTTGCCACATAGACAGGGTATGGATCAGCCCCAGCATTTT. Encoded protein: CASSALPHRQGMDQPQHF.